Below, 15 T cell receptor beta chains from the same sample are listed, as sequenced in a study of blood T cell repertoires in COVID-19. Sequencing was performed with immunoSEQ multiplex PCR; in TCRdb, only in-frame clones are kept and a portion is missing. Of fewer than 85,000 clones in the sample, less than 90% were seen once. Sequencing was carried out using peripheral blood. Receptors were obtained from a human donor in a cohort sampled during active COVID-19.

The J gene is TRBJ1-1, the V gene TRBV4-1; TRBD1 matches at 9 bases. CDR3 length: 15 residues. Per germline, CDR1 MGHRA and CDR2 YSYEKL. V gave up 5 bases and J gave up 0 bases; unmatched junction bases: 4. The CDR3 spells CASSTGQGLNTEAFF. The DNA for the CDR3 is TGCGCCAGCAGCACCGGACAGGGGCTGAACACTGAAGCTTTCTTT.

The chain joins TRBV6-5 to TRBJ2-7, with no clear D. V was pared by 0 bases and J by 3 bases, with 9 bases between. The germline CDR1 and CDR2 sequences are MNHEY and SVGAGI. This CDR3 has 14 amino acids. As DNA, the CDR3 is TGTGCCAGCAGTTACTCTTTCCCAGACTACGAGCAGTACTTC. It translates to CASSYSFPDYEQYF.

J is TRBJ1-5 and V is TRBV7-8; 7 bases line up with TRBD1. CDR1 and CDR2 (germline): SGHVS, FQNEAQ. The CDR3 runs 15 residues. J gave up 5 bases and V 1 base, and 5 bases lay outside the gene matches. This CDR3 reads CASSLGPTGDQPQHF. CDR3 in DNA: TGTGCCAGCAGCTTAGGGCCCACAGGGGATCAGCCCCAGCATTTT.

The genes are TRBV9 and TRBJ1-2; D might be TRBD1 (6 bases). CDR3 length: 18 residues. Germline V CDR1 and CDR2: SGDLS, YYNGEE. V was cut by 3 bases and J by 7 bases, with 28 bases left in between. The CDR3 DNA reads TGTGCCAGCAGCGCTCCGGGGCCAGGGGTCGAGCCATTGGGTGGCTACACCTTC. Amino acids: CASSAPGPGVEPLGGYTF. Based on the CDR3 plus reference TRBV9 and TRBJ1-2, the full variable domain is DSGVTQTPKHLITATGQRVTLRCSPRSGDLSVYWYQQSLDQGLQFLIQYYNGEERAKGNILERFSAQQFPDLHSELNLSSLELGDSALYFCASSAPGPGVEPLGGYTFGSGTRLTVV.

The genes are TRBV9 and TRBJ2-3; 8 bases are shared with TRBD2. The CDR3 consists of 17 residues. The ends lost 0 bases at V and 2 bases at J; junction bases unmatched: 8. Germline CDR1 SGDLS, CDR2 YYNGEE. The chain's CDR3 is CASSVARTSLITDTQYF. CDR3 DNA sequence: TGTGCCAGCAGCGTAGCTAGGACTAGCCTTATCACAGATACGCAGTATTTT.

This rearrangement joins TRBV30 to TRBJ1-1; no clear D gene. Germline loops: CDR1 GTSNPN, CDR2 SVGIG (reference sequence). Between the trimmed V and J ends, which lost 0 bases and 11 bases, there was a span of 16 bases. There are 13 residues in the CDR3. The CDR3 here is CAWSVVGSEGAFF. Written as DNA, the CDR3 is TGTGCCTGGAGTGTGGTCGGAAGCGAGGGTGCTTTCTTT. The entire variable domain, with the rest obtained from reference TRBV30 and TRBJ1-1, is as follows: SQTIHQWPATLVQPVGSPLSLECTVEGTSNPNLYWYRQAAGRGLQLLFYSVGIGQISSEVPQNLSASRPQDRQFILSSKKLLLSDSGFYLCAWSVVGSEGAFFGQGTRLTVV.

The gene calls are TRBV6-4 and TRBJ2-3; 10 bases map to TRBD1. V shed 6 bases and J 2 bases; nucleotides not matched to a gene: 5. Germline-derived CDR1 and CDR2 are MRHNA and SNTAGT. The CDR3 spans 15 residues. The CDR3 here is CASRKTGGVTDTQYF. CDR3 nucleotide sequence: TGTGCCAGCAGGAAGACAGGGGGCGTCACAGATACGCAGTATTTT.

The chain employs TRBV21-1 and TRBJ1-1; the table names TRBD1, a call not compared with the DNA. TRBV21-1 counts as a pseudogene. The CDR3 covers 16 residues. CDR3 region: CASSKGKGEKNTEAFF. CDR3 nucleotides: TGTGCCAGCAGCAAAGGAAAGGGGGAGAAGAACACTGAAGCTTTCTTT.

The genes are TRBV24-1 and TRBJ2-5; D may be TRBD1 (5 bases). Germline CDR1 is KGHDR and CDR2 is SFDVKD. V lost 6 bases and J lost 2, with 9 bases in between. The CDR3 contains 13 residues. The CDR3 loop is CATSPGRQETQYF. The CDR3 DNA follows: TGTGCCACCAGTCCAGGGCGTCAAGAGACCCAGTACTTC.

This sequence joins TRBV7-2 and TRBJ1-2; 8 nucleotides match TRBD1. After removal of 1 base from V and 4 bases from J, the junction contained 2 bases not matched to a gene. The CDR3 length is 14 residues. Germline V gene lookup returns CDR1 SGHTA and CDR2 FQGNSA. Here the CDR3 DNA reads TGTGCCAGCAGCTTAGTACAGGGGGTCTATGGCTACACCTTC. Its protein is CASSLVQGVYGYTF.

The V call is TRBV5-1, the J call TRBJ2-7; 9 bases fit TRBD1. The trim removed 5 bases at V and 7 bases at J, leaving 10 bases unmatched. Germline V CDR1 and CDR2: SGHRS, YFSETQ. This CDR3 is 14 amino acids long. The CDR3 here is CASRRGQGAREQYF. The CDR3 DNA is TGCGCCAGCAGAAGGGGACAGGGCGCCCGGGAGCAGTACTTC.

V usage is TRBV7-2 and J usage is TRBJ1-1; possibly TRBD1 for D (5 bases). Looked up from germline, CDR1 is SGHTA and CDR2 is FQGNSA. V was cut by 5 bases and J by 4 bases, with 14 bases left in between. The length of the CDR3 is 14 residues. CDR3 bases: TGTGCCAGCAGCGCCGGGGGGGTCGGCACTGAAGCTTTCTTT. Its protein product is CASSAGGVGTEAFF.

The chain uses TRBV27 and TRBJ2-3, with 12 bases identical to TRBD2. CDR3 size: 16 residues. V lost 6 bases to trimming and J lost 5 bases; unmatched junction nucleotides: 9. The germline V gene encodes CDR1 MNHEY and CDR2 SMNVEV (reference sequence). For the CDR3, the DNA is TGTGCCAGCAGCTGGTCTAGCGGGGGGGCTGTAGATACGCAGTATTTT. This sequence encodes CASSWSSGGAVDTQYF.

As concerns this clone: A read error may produce the germline difference seen at one junction end. This chain links TRBV5-1 with TRBJ2-3; the match to TRBD2 covers 8 bases. The CDR3 extends over 15 amino acids. CDR1 is SGHRS and CDR2 is YFSETQ in the germline V gene. The CDR3 loop reads CARSLAAGGADTQYF. CDR3 bases: TGCGCCCGCAGCTTGGCCGCCGGGGGGGCGGATACGCAGTATTTT.

The chain combines TRBV3-1 (or the pseudogene TRBV3-2) with TRBJ2-2, with TRBD2 as a possible D gene (6 bases). Germline lookup yields CDR1 LGHDT and CDR2 YNNKEL (reference sequence). The V end was cut by 7 bases, the J end by 5 bases, with 17 bases between. CDR3 length: 15 amino acids. The CDR3 is CASMRRGLQTGELFF. CDR3 DNA sequence: TGTGCCAGCATGAGGCGGGGACTCCAAACCGGGGAGCTGTTTTTT.